Listed here are 30 T cell receptor beta chains from one sample, sequenced in a study of T cell repertoires in cytomegalovirus infection. No antigen is known for these receptors. TCRdb re-called the reads with MiXCR, one entry per CDR3 protein. The table includes roughly 920,000 distinct CDR3 sequences, 30% to 40% detected once. The sequences come from cultured CD8+ T cells from PBMCs, collected from culture after CMV antigen stimulation. These TCRs come from a human donor in good health (CMV status not recorded). Some clones in this sample may be carry-over from other donors' samples.

The chain combines TRBV2 with TRBJ2-1; 7 bases are shared with TRBD1. CDR1 and CDR2 (germline): SNHLY, FYNNEI. The V segment lost 1 base and the J segment 4 bases; nucleotides outside the gene matches: 7. This CDR3 spans 16 amino acids. CDR3 amino acids: CASSEVPGQKYNEQFF. CDR3 bases: TGTGCCAGCAGTGAAGTACCGGGACAGAAGTACAATGAGCAGTTCTTC.

V and J are TRBV6-5 and TRBJ1-4; no reliable D call. The CDR3 runs to 14 residues. Germline loops: CDR1 MNHEY, CDR2 SVGAGI. With 0 bases removed from V and 5 bases from J, the gap between germline ends came to 7 bases. This CDR3 reads CASSYSMGNEKLFF. CDR3 DNA sequence: TGTGCCAGCAGTTACTCGATGGGAAATGAAAAACTGTTTTTT.

The V call is TRBV5-6, the J call TRBJ1-1, with 7 bases identical to TRBD1. V was pared by 5 bases and J by 5 bases, with 6 bases of the junction left unmatched. The V gene's germline CDR1 is SGHDT and CDR2 YYEEEE. The CDR3 is made up of 13 amino acids. DNA of the CDR3: TGTGCCAGCAGTACAGGGGATGGGACTGAAGCTTTCTTT. Amino acids: CASSTGDGTEAFF. The variable domain in full, completed from reference TRBV5-6 and TRBJ1-1, reads DAGVTQSPTHLIKTRGQQVTLRCSPKSGHDTVSWYQQALGQGPQFIFQYYEEEERQRGNFPDRFSGHQFPNYSSELNVNALLLGDSALYLCASSTGDGTEAFFGQGTRLTVV.

The rearrangement uses TRBV6-1 and TRBJ2-1, with 10 bases fitting TRBD1. The CDR3 has 19 residues. The germline V gene has CDR1 MNHNS and CDR2 SASEGT. V was pared by 6 bases and J by 1 base, with 15 bases of the junction left unmatched. CDR3 protein: CASSTGTGEGQESYNEQFF. CDR3 DNA: TGTGCCAGCAGCACCGGGACAGGGGAAGGGCAAGAATCCTACAATGAGCAGTTCTTC.

On this clonotype itself: A much larger clone differs by one base, so this may be a read error. This chain uses TRBV7-2 with TRBJ1-2; 7 positions agree with TRBD1. Germline V gene lookup returns CDR1 SGHTA and CDR2 FQGNSA. The CDR3 loop spans 15 amino acids. The CDR3 reads CASSLGQGLDYGHTF. The CDR3 DNA reads TGTGCCAGCAGCTTAGGACAGGGACTTGACTATGGCCACACCTTC.

There are a few counts of this clonotype. This chain connects TRBV27 to TRBJ1-2; D uncertain. The germline gives CDR1 MNHEY, CDR2 SMNVEV (reference sequence). The CDR3 extends over 15 amino acids. The V end was cut by 6 bases, the J end by 0 bases, with 14 bases between. CDR3 sequence: CASRTAGNSNYGYTF. In DNA form, the CDR3 reads TGTGCCAGCAGAACGGCGGGGAACTCTAACTATGGCTACACCTTC.

This clonotype turned up a few times. The chain combines TRBV6-2 or TRBV6-3 with TRBJ2-2, with D possibly TRBD2 on 5 matching bases. The CDR3 has 13 residues. The V end lost 7 bases, the J end lost 4 bases, and 10 bases lay between the germline ends. The germline CDR1 and CDR2 sequences are MNHEY and SVGEGT. CDR3 bases: TGTGCCAGCATGTCCGGGATCACCGGGGAGCTGTTTTTT. The encoded protein is CASMSGITGELFF.

This clonotype was detected only a few times. The CDR3 region is CASSLGGNQYF. CDR3 in DNA: TGTGCCAGCAGTTTAGGGGGTAATCAGTATTTT. The rearrangement joins TRBV27 to TRBJ2-3; D could derive from TRBD1 or TRBD2 (5 bases each). Germline V CDR1 and CDR2: MNHEY, SMNVEV (reference sequence). V was pared by 2 bases and J by 12 bases, with 9 bases between. The CDR3 runs to 11 residues.

The V and J genes are TRBV7-8 and TRBJ2-3; the match to TRBD2 covers 8 bases. The ends lost 2 bases at V and 3 bases at J; junction bases unmatched: 13. This CDR3 contains 18 residues. Per germline, CDR1 SGHVS and CDR2 FQNEAQ. CDR3 nucleotides: TGTGCCAGCAGCTTACCACTCGAGGGACTAGTCATGACAGATACGCAGTATTTT. Protein: CASSLPLEGLVMTDTQYF.

This clonotype turned up a few times. This chain connects TRBV6-5 to TRBJ1-3; D remains unclear. CDR3 length: 18 amino acids. The V end was cut by 0 bases, the J end by 3 bases, with 18 bases between. From germline, CDR1 is MNHEY and CDR2 SVGAGI. The CDR3 DNA follows: TGTGCCAGCAGTTACTCACCTGGTGAAGGGCGGGTTGGAAACACCATATATTTT. It encodes CASSYSPGEGRVGNTIYF.

CDR3 sequence reads: CASSKPVDTGELFF. DNA of the CDR3: TGTGCCAGCAGTAAGCCGGTAGACACCGGGGAGCTGTTTTTT. The V call is TRBV5-6, the J call TRBJ2-2; D not certain. This CDR3 has 14 amino acids. Trimming cost V 5 bases and J 3 bases, with 11 bases left between them. Germline assignment: CDR1 SGHDT and CDR2 YYEEEE.

The chain is built from TRBV10-3 and TRBJ1-5; unclear D gene. Trimming removed 0 bases from V and 3 bases from J, with 9 bases in between. This CDR3 region has 15 residues. Germline V gene data show CDR1 as ENHRY and CDR2 as SYGVKD. Here the CDR3 reads CAISESGDPNQPQHF. CDR3 DNA sequence: TGTGCCATCAGTGAGTCTGGGGATCCCAATCAGCCCCAGCATTTT.

The rearrangement joins TRBV7-8 to TRBJ2-7; TRBD1 aligns across 11 bases. This CDR3 has 13 residues. CDR1 and CDR2 from the germline V gene are SGHVS and FQNEAQ. Here the CDR3 reads CASSLGGDRGFCV. CDR3 in DNA: TGTGCCAGCAGCTTAGGGGGGGACAGGGGGTTTTGCGTC.

At least ten counts were recorded for this clonotype. V and J are TRBV7-9 and TRBJ2-3; D may match TRBD1 or TRBD2 (5 bases each). V gave up 6 bases and J gave up 6 bases, with 22 bases separating them. Looked up from germline, CDR1 is SEHNR and CDR2 is FQNEAQ (reference sequence). This CDR3 region has 16 residues. CDR3 region: CASRRGGSPIVDTQYF. CDR3 DNA: TGTGCCAGCAGGAGGGGTGGGAGTCCCATCGTGGATACGCAGTATTTT.

This clonotype was observed at least ten times. V gene TRBV6-6 combines with J gene TRBJ2-7; D might be TRBD1 (5 bases). This CDR3 region has 14 residues. V was trimmed by 5 bases and J by 0 bases, leaving 11 bases between them. Germline V lookup: CDR1 MNHNY, CDR2 SVGAGI (reference sequence). The CDR3 DNA reads TGTGCCAGCAGTGGCGACAGAGGCTCCTACGAGCAGTACTTC. This gives the protein CASSGDRGSYEQYF.

This clonotype came up a few times. The gene calls are TRBV7-8 and TRBJ2-1; D is unresolved. Trimming shortened V by 4 bases and J by 6 bases, and 13 bases separated the two germline ends. From germline, CDR1 is SGHVS and CDR2 FQNEAQ. This CDR3 is 14 amino acids long. CDR3 residues: CASSSPRWLNEQFF. The CDR3 bases are TGTGCCAGCAGCTCCCCCAGATGGCTCAATGAGCAGTTCTTC. Full variable domain (outside the CDR3, taken from reference TRBV7-8 and TRBJ2-1): GAGVSQSPRYKVAKRGQDVALRCDPISGHVSLFWYQQALGQGPEFLTYFQNEAQLDKSGLPSDRFFAERPEGSVSTLKIQRTQQEDSAVYLCASSSPRWLNEQFFGPGTRLTVL.

V usage is TRBV4-2 and J usage is TRBJ1-1; no definite D call. The CDR3 totals 17 residues. V dropped 2 bases and J dropped 0 bases, with 16 bases sitting between them. CDR1 LGHNA and CDR2 YNFKEQ come from the germline V gene. CDR3 nucleotide sequence: TGTGCCAGCAGCCAAAAAGGATCCTGGACGGTGAACACTGAAGCTTTCTTT. This translates into CASSQKGSWTVNTEAFF.

This clonotype was recorded a few times. The chain recombines TRBV10-3 with TRBJ1-6; possibly TRBD1 for D (6 bases). This CDR3 spans 16 amino acids. Germline values: CDR1 ENHRY, CDR2 SYGVKD. V lost 0 bases to trimming and J lost 8 bases, with 14 bases between them. The CDR3 nucleotides read TGTGCCATCAGTGAGTCGGGGGTCCAGGGGTATTCACCCCTCCACTTT. Protein product: CAISESGVQGYSPLHF.

This clonotype was observed many times. The junction does not match germline at one end; this may be a read error. The chain links TRBV4-1 to TRBJ2-6; no clear D. This CDR3 region has 14 residues. Germline CDR1 and CDR2: MGHRA and YSYEKL. The CDR3 protein is CASSQDSGANVLTF. DNA of the CDR3: TGTGCCAGCAGTCAAGACTCTGGGGCCAACGTCCTGACTTTC.

This chain uses TRBV20-1 with TRBJ2-1; 9 bases agree with TRBD2. This CDR3 region has 15 residues. Germline V gene sequence: CDR1 DFQATT, CDR2 SNEGSKA (reference sequence). V shed 0 bases and J 6 bases; nucleotides not matched to a gene: 6. The CDR3 loop reads CSARDFLAGPNEQFF. DNA for the CDR3: TGCAGTGCTAGAGATTTCCTAGCGGGGCCCAATGAGCAGTTCTTC.

The genes are TRBV15 and TRBJ2-1; TRBD1 might be the D (6 bases). Looked up from germline, CDR1 is LNHNV and CDR2 is YYDKDF (reference sequence). The CDR3 is made up of 15 amino acids. V was pared by 1 base and J by 9 bases, with 16 bases between. CDR3 residues: CATSRVGGPAGEQFF. The CDR3 bases are TGTGCCACCAGCAGAGTAGGGGGTCCTGCTGGTGAGCAGTTCTTC.

This clonotype has just a few counts. This chain connects TRBV2 to TRBJ2-1, with D possibly TRBD2 on 5 matching bases. CDR1 is SNHLY and CDR2 is FYNNEI in the germline V gene. The ends were cut back, 8 bases at V and 8 bases at J, with 13 bases in the middle. The CDR3 spans 12 residues. The CDR3 sequence: CASPAGVDEQFF. DNA for the CDR3: TGTGCCAGCCCTGCCGGGGTAGATGAGCAGTTCTTC. The full variable domain, completed using reference TRBV2 and TRBJ2-1, is EPEVTQTPSHQVTQMGQEVILRCVPISNHLYFYWYRQILGQKVEFLVSFYNNEISEKSEIFDDQFSVERPDGSNFTLKIRSTKLEDSAMYFCASPAGVDEQFFGPGTRLTVL.

This clonotype showed up many times. CDR3 DNA: TGTGCCAGCAGCCTTCAGACTAGCGGGCGCTACGAGCAGTACGTC. Translated: CASSLQTSGRYEQYV. This chain links TRBV7-2 with TRBJ2-7; 10 nucleotides match TRBD2. The V segment lost 5 bases and the J segment 3 bases; nucleotides outside the gene matches: 7. The CDR3 is made up of 15 amino acids. CDR1 and CDR2 from the germline V gene are SGHTA and FQGNSA.

This clonotype came up a few times. The J gene is TRBJ2-2, the V gene TRBV12-5; D is perhaps TRBD1 (5 bases). Germline-derived CDR1 and CDR2 are LGHNT and FRNRAP. The CDR3 runs to 17 residues. V was trimmed by 3 bases and J by 0 bases, leaving 14 bases between them. CDR3 protein: CASGFLVLGPNTGELFF. The CDR3, as DNA: TGTGCTAGTGGTTTCCTGGTGCTGGGGCCGAACACCGGGGAGCTGTTTTTT.

CDR3: CSARRTVTSGANVLTF. The CDR3 nucleotides are TGCAGTGCTAGAAGGACAGTTACCTCTGGGGCCAACGTCCTGACTTTC. The rearrangement links TRBV20-1 to TRBJ2-6; perhaps TRBD1 as D (6 bases). V lost 2 bases, J lost 0 bases, and 11 bases lay in between. The germline gives CDR1 DFQATT, CDR2 SNEGSKA (reference sequence). CDR3 length: 16 amino acids.

The V and J genes are TRBV19 and TRBJ1-6; unclear D gene. Trimming stripped 3 bases from V and 6 bases from J, with 9 bases between. The CDR3 totals 14 residues. Germline lookup yields CDR1 LNHDA and CDR2 SQIVND (reference sequence). The CDR3 DNA sequence: TGTGCCAGTAGTATCTGGGCGATTAATTCACCCCTCCACTTT. Translated, it gives CASSIWAINSPLHF.

This clonotype was seen a handful of times. The V gene is TRBV4-1, the J gene TRBJ2-1, with TRBD2 matching over 10 bases. The V segment lost 4 bases and the J segment 6 bases; nucleotides outside the gene matches: 15. Germline CDR1 reads MGHRA; CDR2 reads YSYEKL. This CDR3 spans 18 amino acids. The CDR3 DNA follows: TGCGCCAGCAGCCCCCACAGCGCACCGGGACTAGCGTCCAATGAGCAGTTCTTC. Its protein product is CASSPHSAPGLASNEQFF.

This clonotype was found many times. V and J are TRBV7-6 and TRBJ2-1, with D perhaps TRBD1 (6 bases). The CDR3 is made up of 13 amino acids. V gave up 5 bases and J gave up 8 bases, with 13 bases separating them. Per germline, CDR1 SGHVS and CDR2 FNYEAQ. The DNA of the CDR3 is TGTGCCAGCAGCGCCACTACAGGGTATGAGCAGTTCTTC. Translation: CASSATTGYEQFF.

The chain combines TRBV5-6 with TRBJ2-3; the D gene is possibly TRBD1 (6 bases). CDR3 length: 15 residues. Per germline, CDR1 SGHDT and CDR2 YYEEEE. The V end lost 5 bases, the J end lost 2 bases, and 15 bases lay between the germline ends. DNA for the CDR3: TGTGCCAGCAGATCTCGGGACACAATCACAGATACGCAGTATTTT. Translated: CASRSRDTITDTQYF.

There are a few counts of this clonotype. V is TRBV7-9 and J is TRBJ2-6, with D unclear. Germline CDR1 SEHNR, CDR2 FQNEAQ (reference sequence). V gave up 1 base and J gave up 4 bases, with 5 bases separating them. This CDR3 contains 14 residues. CDR3 nucleotide sequence: TGTGCCAGCAGCTTAGACGACGGGGCCAACGTCCTGACTTTC. Its protein is CASSLDDGANVLTF.